These 24 T cell receptor beta chains came from one sample sequenced in a study of T cell repertoires in cytomegalovirus infection. Their recognized antigens are unknown. TCRdb passed the reads through MiXCR, listing each CDR3 protein once. The sample records some 920,000 distinct CDR3 sequences, 30% to 40% being singletons. The material was cultured CD8+ T cells from PBMCs, obtained from culture after CMV antigen stimulation. These receptors originate from a human donor in good health (CMV status not recorded). Some clones in this sample may be carry-over from other donors' samples.

This clonotype is a singleton in its sample. The chain employs TRBV5-4 and TRBJ2-1; a weak D match, TRBD2 (7 bases). The CDR3 sequence is 15 residues long. CDR1 SGHNT and CDR2 YYREEE come from the germline V gene (reference sequence). V dropped 5 bases and J dropped 6 bases, with 18 bases sitting between them. Here the CDR3 DNA reads TGTGCCAGCAGTTCTCGGGGGGCTTCGGTCAATGAGCAGTTCTTC. Translated, it gives CASSSRGASVNEQFF.

The chain has TRBV6-2 or TRBV6-3 and TRBJ2-7, with D unclear. V was shortened by 2 bases and J by 5 bases, with 13 bases between the two germline ends. The germline gives CDR1 MNHEY, CDR2 SVGEGT. The CDR3 has 14 amino acids. DNA of the CDR3: TGTGCCAGCAGTTACCCCGACGGTAGGAACGAGCAGTACGTC. Amino acid sequence: CASSYPDGRNEQYV.

The CDR3 sequence: CATSRGTQPNTGELFF. CDR3 DNA: TGTGCCACCAGCAGAGGAACCCAACCGAACACCGGGGAGCTGTTTTTT. The chain joins TRBV15 to TRBJ2-2, with D uncertain. Deletions cut 1 base from V and 0 bases from J, with 9 bases between. CDR1 and CDR2 from the germline V gene are LNHNV and YYDKDF (reference sequence). The CDR3 sequence is 16 residues long.

The V and J genes are TRBV4-2 and TRBJ2-6; D might be TRBD2 (6 bases). Germline lookup yields CDR1 LGHNA and CDR2 YNFKEQ. The length of the CDR3 is 18 residues. With 0 bases removed from V and 3 bases from J, the gap between germline ends came to 15 bases. The CDR3 DNA follows: TGTGCCAGCAGCCAAGATACCCCCGGGGGTGTTGGGGCCAACGTCCTGACTTTC. Protein sequence: CASSQDTPGGVGANVLTF.

This clonotype was observed at least ten times. The V call is TRBV7-2, the J call TRBJ1-2; no clear D gene. Germline V gene sequence: CDR1 SGHTA, CDR2 FQGNSA. The CDR3 contains 16 residues. Trimming removed 0 bases from V and 5 bases from J, with 16 bases in between. The DNA for the CDR3 is TGTGCCAGCAGCTTAGCGGAAAATCCCGGAGGGTATGGCTACACCTTC. Encoded protein: CASSLAENPGGYGYTF.

As regards this clonotype: A read error may produce the germline difference seen at one junction end. The chain recombines TRBV7-9 with TRBJ1-1, with D unclear. Germline V CDR1 and CDR2: SEHNR, FQNEAQ (reference sequence). The CDR3 loop spans 14 amino acids. The CDR3 region is CTSSWALGETEAFF. The CDR3 region has the DNA TGTACCAGCAGCTGGGCTCTAGGCGAGACTGAAGCTTTCTTT.

Concerning this clonotype itself: The junction does not match germline at one end; this may be a read error. The chain couples TRBV10-2 to TRBJ1-1; D is ambiguous. CDR3 length: 12 amino acids. The germline CDR1 and CDR2 sequences are WSHSY and SAAADI. The CDR3 sequence is CASSGVDTESFF. In DNA form, the CDR3 reads TGCGCCAGCAGTGGGGTAGACACTGAATCTTTCTTT.

The chain couples TRBV28 to TRBJ2-7, with 8 bases that match TRBD1. CDR1 is MDHEN, CDR2 SYDVKM, per germline. After removal of 8 bases from V and 0 bases from J, the junction contained 12 bases not matched to a gene. The CDR3 is 16 amino acids. Here the CDR3 reads CASVGRQGTGSYEQYV. The DNA for the CDR3 is TGTGCCAGCGTGGGACGACAGGGGACTGGCTCCTACGAGCAGTACGTC.

The chain employs TRBV4-3 and TRBJ2-3, with a weak D call TRBD1 (5 bases). The V and J ends lost 4 bases and 2 bases respectively, with 13 bases between them. The CDR3 is 15 amino acids. Per the germline V gene, CDR1 is LGHNA and CDR2 is YSLEER. The CDR3 nucleotides read TGCGCCAGCAGCCGGACATCTCTAGTCACAGATACGCAGTATTTT. Its translation: CASSRTSLVTDTQYF.

The chain joins TRBV6-4 to TRBJ2-1; D is ambiguous. The V gene lost 6 bases and the J gene lost 9 bases, with 21 bases spanning the gap. Germline V gene lookup returns CDR1 MRHNA and CDR2 SNTAGT. The CDR3 sequence is 15 residues long. In nucleotides, the CDR3 is TGTGCCAGCAGCGTCCTACTGGACGGAGTCAGTGAGCAGTTCTTC. It is translated as CASSVLLDGVSEQFF.

V is TRBV19 and J is TRBJ1-5, with D perhaps TRBD1 (5 bases). The germline CDR1 and CDR2 sequences are LNHDA and SQIVND (reference sequence). This CDR3 has 15 residues. The V and J ends lost 5 bases and 7 bases respectively, with 18 bases between them. The CDR3 DNA follows: TGTGCCAGTAGTCTCGACAGAAACCCGGTCCAGCCCCAGCATTTT. It codes for CASSLDRNPVQPQHF.

This clonotype was counted between two and nine times. This chain's CDR3 is CASSLWQQETQYF. In nucleotides, the CDR3 is TGTGCCAGCAGTTTGTGGCAGCAAGAGACCCAGTACTTC. V is TRBV27 and J is TRBJ2-5; no definite D call. Between the trimmed V and J ends, which lost 3 bases and 2 bases, there was a span of 7 bases. CDR1 and CDR2 from the germline V gene are MNHEY and SMNVEV (reference sequence). This CDR3 region has 13 residues.

This clonotype showed up many times. The rearrangement links TRBV7-9 to TRBJ2-6, with 9 bases lining up with TRBD1. Germline loops: CDR1 SEHNR, CDR2 FQNEAQ (reference sequence). This CDR3 has 17 amino acids. V gave up 3 bases and J gave up 2 bases; unmatched junction bases: 5. This CDR3 is CASSLSTGGAGANVLTF. CDR3 DNA sequence: TGTGCCAGCAGCTTGAGCACAGGGGGCGCTGGGGCCAACGTCCTGACTTTC.

The chain has TRBV6-2 or TRBV6-3 and TRBJ2-1, with D perhaps TRBD2 (6 bases). The CDR3 extends over 14 amino acids. Germline values: CDR1 MNHEY, CDR2 SVGEGT. The V gene lost 0 bases and the J gene lost 6 bases, with 9 bases spanning the gap. CDR3 in amino acids: CASSYSGLLNEQFF. The CDR3 region has the DNA TGTGCCAGCAGTTACTCGGGACTCCTCAATGAGCAGTTCTTC.

V is TRBV11-2 and J is TRBJ2-3; maybe TRBD1 (6 bases). The CDR3 is made up of 17 amino acids. V was pared by 5 bases and J by 2 bases, with 20 bases between. Germline lookup yields CDR1 SGHAT and CDR2 FQNNGV. As DNA, the CDR3 is TGTGCCAGCAGCCACGCCGAAGGACAGCTTTTCACAGATACGCAGTATTTT. Its translation is CASSHAEGQLFTDTQYF.

In DNA, the CDR3 is TGTGCCAGCAGTCCGGCGATCTACGAGCAGTACTTC. Translation: CASSPAIYEQYF. The rearrangement joins TRBV12-3 or TRBV12-4 to TRBJ2-7; D uncertain. V was pared by 5 bases and J by 3 bases, with 8 bases between. The CDR3 totals 12 residues.

Remarks on this clonotype: Its ends do not fully match the called genes, so a read error is possible. The chain is built from TRBV4-1 and TRBJ1-1; TRBD1 aligns across 7 bases. The length of the CDR3 is 16 residues. CDR1 and CDR2 from the germline V gene are MGHRA and YSYEKL. CDR3 bases: TGCGTCAGCAGCCAGTACGGAGGGGGCTACAGCGCTGAAGCTTTCTTT. It translates to CVSSQYGGGYSAEAFF.

This clonotype was recorded many times. This chain uses TRBV7-6 with TRBJ1-1; D is unclear. The germline CDR1 and CDR2 sequences are SGHVS and FNYEAQ. This CDR3 is built from 17 residues. The V gene lost 0 bases and the J gene lost 0 bases, with 14 bases spanning the gap. The chain's CDR3 is CASSLAEVGRLNTEAFF. The CDR3 DNA reads as TGTGCCAGCAGCTTAGCGGAGGTTGGTAGGCTGAACACTGAAGCTTTCTTT.

This clonotype was recorded at least ten times. The rearrangement links TRBV6-2 or TRBV6-3 to TRBJ1-4; D might be TRBD1 (6 bases). CDR3 size: 13 residues. Trimming removed 5 bases at V and 14 bases at J, with 18 bases between. The germline CDR1 and CDR2 sequences are MNHEY and SVGEGT. CDR3 in amino acids: CASSAGTPASLFF. The CDR3 nucleotides read TGTGCCAGCAGTGCCGGGACACCAGCCTCGCTGTTTTTT.

This clonotype was seen at least ten times. This chain connects TRBV7-2 to TRBJ2-5; 8 bases align to TRBD1. From germline, CDR1 is SGHTA and CDR2 FQGNSA. J gave up 5 bases and V 8 bases, and 7 bases lay outside the gene matches. The CDR3 length is 13 residues. The CDR3 region has the DNA TGTGCCAGCGGAACAGGGGGATCGGAGACCCAGTACTTC. It encodes CASGTGGSETQYF.

This chain links TRBV5-6 with TRBJ1-2; D may be TRBD1 (6 bases). The V end was cut by 5 bases, the J end by 0 bases, with 17 bases between. The germline V gene has CDR1 SGHDT and CDR2 YYEEEE. This CDR3 spans 16 amino acids. In DNA form, the CDR3 reads TGTGCCAGCAGAAACCCCGGTACAGGGACTAACTATGGCTACACCTTC. Residues: CASRNPGTGTNYGYTF.

This clonotype showed up many times. The chain couples TRBV7-9 to TRBJ2-3; weak D call: TRBD1 (5 bases). Deletions cut 0 bases from V and 4 bases from J, with 8 bases between. This CDR3 spans 14 amino acids. Germline values: CDR1 SEHNR, CDR2 FQNEAQ (reference sequence). CDR3 region: CASSLAGRADTQYF. The DNA of the CDR3 is TGTGCCAGCAGCTTAGCGGGCAGGGCAGATACGCAGTATTTT.

This chain uses TRBV24-1 with TRBJ2-2; D is possibly TRBD1 (5 bases). The CDR3 has 16 amino acids. Germline assignment: CDR1 KGHDR and CDR2 SFDVKD. V was pared by 1 base and J by 4 bases, with 12 bases between. The CDR3 sequence is CATSDFDQGITGELFF. The CDR3 DNA is TGTGCCACCAGTGATTTTGACCAGGGTATCACCGGGGAGCTGTTTTTT.

The gene calls are TRBV13 and TRBJ2-7, with TRBD1 identical over 9 bases. V trimming: 3 bases; J trimming: 3 bases; junction bases outside the gene matches: 6. Germline V gene lookup returns CDR1 PRHDT and CDR2 FYEKMQ (reference sequence). The CDR3 has 15 amino acids. The CDR3, as DNA: TGTGCCAGCAGCTTGGGACCGGGACAGGGCTACGAGCAGTACGTC. The encoded protein is CASSLGPGQGYEQYV.